This T cell receptor (beta chain) came from a study of cytomegalovirus exposure and HLA in healthy donors. Study summary: Earlier, 180 million or so T cells were analyzed, and 90 million to 120 million unique TCR beta sequences were found among them. Assignment to the Caucasian-associated ancestry cluster applied to around four fifths of the approximately 400 genotyped donors. Study-level findings and limits: A later analysis linked a missense variant in DCLRE1C to the trimming of TCR beta V and J genes.

A note on this clone: Its antigen is not identified.

Germline trimming cut 4 bases from V and 9 bases from J; bases unmatched to any gene: 12. Per germline, CDR1 LNHDA and CDR2 SQIVND (reference sequence). This CDR3 spans 15 amino acids. Primers included in the PCR were 60 Vbeta and 13 Jbeta primers. This table comes from immunoSEQ multiplex PCR, and its TCRdb copy is limited to in-frame clones, with some not included. The table has 110,000 to 150,000 clones, approximately 80% seen once. The sequencing sample was made of PBMCs. The chain joins TRBV19 to TRBJ2-1, with 7 bases matching TRBD2. The TCR comes from a female donor in good health and CMV-seronegative. The CDR3 sequence: CASSTLRTRFFEQFF. The CDR3 bases are TGTGCCAGTAGTACCCTCCGGACTAGATTCTTTGAGCAGTTCTTC. The full variable domain, rest sourced from reference TRBV19 and TRBJ2-1, is DGGITQSPKYLFRKEGQNVTLSCEQNLNHDAMYWYRQDPGQGLRLIYYSQIVNDFQKGDIAEGYSVSREKKESFPLTVTSAQKNPTAFYLCASSTLRTRFFEQFFGPGTRLTVL.